The count of the clone carrying this T cell receptor (beta chain) is one. V was clipped by 2 bases and J by 7 bases, with 15 bases between them. Germline CDR1 reads SGDLS; CDR2 reads YYNGEE. The CDR3 loop spans 15 amino acids. This record belongs to a study of T cell responses to AZD1222 COVID-19 vaccine. This table comes from immunoSEQ multiplex PCR, and its TCRdb copy is limited to in-frame clones, with some not included. Of roughly 270,000 clones listed, 85% to 95% were seen once; the top ten hold about 0.5%. The gene calls are TRBV9 and TRBJ1-4; D perhaps matches TRBD1 (5 bases). Sequenced material: peripheral blood, taken 28 days after the second AZD1222 dose. The TCR was taken from an adult who received the AZD1222 COVID-19 vaccine. The CDR3 loop is CASSVQGAEGEKLFF. The CDR3, as DNA: TGTGCCAGCAGCGTTCAGGGTGCTGAGGGTGAAAAACTGTTTTTT.